Following are 9 T cell receptor beta chains from one sample sequenced in a study of molecular identifiers for immune sequencing clone quantification. One entry per CDR3 protein results from TCRdb running MiXCR on the PCR reads. The sample holds approximately 590,000 distinct CDR3 sequences; roughly 25% are singletons and the top ten take 0.78%. Specimen: naive CD8+ T cells from blood, with Jurkat cell RNA spiked in. The subset here: FACS-sorted CD8+CD4-CCR7+CD45RA+ naive T cells. These TCRs come from a human donor in good health. Some libraries in this study had Jurkat cell RNA spiked in.

This clonotype showed up just a few times. Germline and junction disagree at one end, which may indicate a read error. The J gene is TRBJ1-1, the V gene TRBV9, with D possibly being TRBD1 (5 bases). The length of the CDR3 is 12 residues. CDR1 is SGDLS, CDR2 YYNGEE, per germline. CDR3 sequence reads: CAGSPTGTEAFF. CDR3 DNA: TGTGCCGGCAGCCCCACAGGCACTGAAGCTTTCTTT.

This clonotype came up a few times. The rearrangement joins TRBV5-1 to TRBJ2-7, with no clear D. Germline CDR1 reads SGHRS; CDR2 reads YFSETQ. With 4 bases removed from V and 2 bases from J, the gap between germline ends came to 10 bases. CDR3 size: 13 residues. The CDR3 nucleotides read TGCGCCAGCAGCGCTTCGTTCACCTACGAGCAGTACTTC. Its translation is CASSASFTYEQYF.

This clonotype was found a few times. The chain combines TRBV6-2 or TRBV6-3 with TRBJ1-5; 9 bases agree with TRBD1. V trimming: 6 bases; J trimming: 0 bases; junction bases outside the gene matches: 15. The germline gives CDR1 MNHEY, CDR2 SVGEGT. The CDR3 sequence is 19 residues long. The CDR3 bases are TGTGCCAGCAGCCTGGGACAGGGAAGCGTTTATGTTAGCAATCAGCCCCAGCATTTT. It specifies CASSLGQGSVYVSNQPQHF.

Notes on this clonotype: Possible read error: a much larger clone is one base away. The CDR3 does not end in the conserved phenylalanine or tryptophan, so this is likely a read error. The V gene is TRBV2, the J gene TRBJ2-3, with TRBD2 matching 11 bases. J lost 3 bases, V lost 1 base, and 3 bases had no gene match. CDR1 and CDR2 from the germline V gene are SNHLY and FYNNEI. The CDR3 loop spans 16 amino acids. Here the CDR3 DNA reads TGTGCCAGCAGTGAAGGTAGCGGGGGGGCAACAGATACGCAGTATTCT. It is translated as CASSEGSGGATDTQYS.

This clonotype was detected only a few times. The J gene is TRBJ2-7, the V gene TRBV11-2, with unresolved D. CDR3 size: 15 residues. V was clipped by 1 base and J by 4 bases, with 14 bases between them. Germline loops: CDR1 SGHAT, CDR2 FQNNGV. The CDR3 loop reads CASSLVSSFGYEQYF. The CDR3 coding sequence is TGTGCCAGCAGCTTAGTATCGTCTTTCGGTTACGAGCAGTACTTC.

The V call is TRBV7-9, the J call TRBJ1-4; D uncertain. Trimming took 8 bases from V and 0 from J, leaving 22 bases between them. CDR1 is SEHNR and CDR2 is FQNEAQ in the germline V gene (reference sequence). CDR3 length: 18 residues. The CDR3 is CASGPPRGAIATNEKLFF. CDR3 coding DNA: TGTGCCAGCGGCCCCCCTCGGGGAGCCATTGCAACTAATGAAAAACTGTTTTTT.

The chain couples TRBV7-6 to TRBJ2-1; no clear D gene. CDR1 is SGHVS, CDR2 FNYEAQ, per germline. CDR3 length: 17 residues. V lost 1 base, J lost 2 bases, and 15 bases lay in between. For the CDR3, the DNA is TGTGCCAGCAGCTTAGATATCTCCGATTCTGCCTACAATGAGCAGTTCTTC. This sequence encodes CASSLDISDSAYNEQFF.

This clonotype has a count of ten or more. The chain employs TRBV7-2 and TRBJ2-5, with 10 bases lining up with TRBD1. Germline CDR1 SGHTA, CDR2 FQGNSA. V trimming: 5 bases; J trimming: 1 base; junction bases outside the gene matches: 4. The CDR3 runs 15 residues. The CDR3 sequence: CASSRDRGFQETQYF. The CDR3 DNA is TGTGCCAGCAGCCGGGACAGGGGTTTCCAAGAGACCCAGTACTTC. The entire variable domain, with the rest obtained from reference TRBV7-2 and TRBJ2-5, is as follows: GAGVSQSPSNKVTEKGKDVELRCDPISGHTALYWYRQSLGQGLEFLIYFQGNSAPDKSGLPSDRFSAERTGGSVSTLTIQRTQQEDSAVYLCASSRDRGFQETQYFGPGTRLLVL.

This clonotype showed up just a few times. The rearrangement links TRBV2 to TRBJ2-1; no clear D. The ends were cut back, 5 bases at V and 5 bases at J, with 10 bases in the middle. Per germline, CDR1 SNHLY and CDR2 FYNNEI. The CDR3 runs to 13 residues. The CDR3 sequence: CASSPLWNNEQFF. In DNA form, the CDR3 reads TGTGCCAGCAGTCCCCTCTGGAACAATGAGCAGTTCTTC.